Sequencing of this T cell receptor beta chain was carried out in a study of T cell repertoires in cytomegalovirus infection. Looking at the study overall: CMV infection together with matching HLA type was indicated by public TCR beta signatures. Study outcomes and limitations: HLA-C-restricted CMV-specific TCR beta clonotypes were dominant in the ex vivo response. Identification of carriers of CMV plus the relevant HLA was achieved through cumulative public TCR beta family frequency.

CDR3 size: 15 residues. From germline, CDR1 is MDHEN and CDR2 SYDVKM. V trimming: 4 bases; J trimming: 12 bases; junction bases outside the gene matches: 14. Using its own MiXCR run on the reads, TCRdb lists one record per CDR3 protein. The sample consists of under 800,000 distinct CDR3 sequences, approximately 24% of them appearing once. This clonotype was observed a few times. Antigen specificity is unknown. Specimen: CD8+ T cells from PBMCs. The chain uses TRBV28 and TRBJ2-1, with 8 positions matching TRBD1. The sequence was collected from a human donor in good health (CMV status not recorded). Some clones in this sample may be carry-over from other donors' samples. The CDR3 region is CASSSNRGMRLRQFF. In DNA, the CDR3 is TGTGCCAGCAGTTCGAACAGGGGGATGCGGTTAAGGCAGTTCTTC.